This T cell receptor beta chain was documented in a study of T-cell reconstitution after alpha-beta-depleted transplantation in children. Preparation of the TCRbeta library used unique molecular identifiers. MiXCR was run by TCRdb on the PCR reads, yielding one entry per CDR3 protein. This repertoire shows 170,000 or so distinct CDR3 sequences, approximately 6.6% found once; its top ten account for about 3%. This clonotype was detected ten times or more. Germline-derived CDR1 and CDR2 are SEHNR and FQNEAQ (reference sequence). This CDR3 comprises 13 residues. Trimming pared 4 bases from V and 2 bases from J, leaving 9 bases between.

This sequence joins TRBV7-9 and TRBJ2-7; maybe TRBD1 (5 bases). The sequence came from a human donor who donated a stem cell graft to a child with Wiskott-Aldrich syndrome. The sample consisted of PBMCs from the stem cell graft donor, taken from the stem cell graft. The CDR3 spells CASSSTDPYEQYF. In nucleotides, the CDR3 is TGTGCCAGCAGCTCGACAGACCCCTACGAGCAGTACTTC.